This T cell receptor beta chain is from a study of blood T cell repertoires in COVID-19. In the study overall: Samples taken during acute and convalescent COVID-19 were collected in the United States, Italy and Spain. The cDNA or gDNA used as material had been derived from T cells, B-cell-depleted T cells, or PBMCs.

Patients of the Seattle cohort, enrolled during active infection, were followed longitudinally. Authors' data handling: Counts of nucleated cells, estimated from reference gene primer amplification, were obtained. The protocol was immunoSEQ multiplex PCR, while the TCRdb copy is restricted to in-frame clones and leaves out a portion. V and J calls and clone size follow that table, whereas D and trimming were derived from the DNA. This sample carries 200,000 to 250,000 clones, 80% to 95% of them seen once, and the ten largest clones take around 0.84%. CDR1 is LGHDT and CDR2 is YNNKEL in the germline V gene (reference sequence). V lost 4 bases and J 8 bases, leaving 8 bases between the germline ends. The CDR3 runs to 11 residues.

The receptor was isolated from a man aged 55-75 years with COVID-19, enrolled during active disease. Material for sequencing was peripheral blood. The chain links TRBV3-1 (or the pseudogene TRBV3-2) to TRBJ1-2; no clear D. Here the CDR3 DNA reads TGTGCCAGCAGCCTTCGGGAAGGCTACACCTTC. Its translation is CASSLREGYTF.